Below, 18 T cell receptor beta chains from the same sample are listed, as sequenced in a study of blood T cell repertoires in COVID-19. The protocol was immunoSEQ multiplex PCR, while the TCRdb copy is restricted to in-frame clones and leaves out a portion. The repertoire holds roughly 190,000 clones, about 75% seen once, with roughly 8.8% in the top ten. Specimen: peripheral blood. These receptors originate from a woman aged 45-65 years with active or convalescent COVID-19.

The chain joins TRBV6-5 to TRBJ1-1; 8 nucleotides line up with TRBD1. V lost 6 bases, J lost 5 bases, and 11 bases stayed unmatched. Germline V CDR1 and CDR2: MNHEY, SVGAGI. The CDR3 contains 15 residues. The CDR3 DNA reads TGTGCCAGCAGAGGAAATCAGGGGGCGCGAACTGAAGCTTTCTTT. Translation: CASRGNQGARTEAFF.

The CDR3 spells CASSRAGQDSPLHF. CDR3 nucleotides: TGTGCCAGCTCACGAGCGGGGCAGGATTCACCCCTCCACTTT. V and J are TRBV18 and TRBJ1-6, with D tentatively TRBD1 (5 bases). Germline-derived CDR1 and CDR2 are KGHSH and LQKENI. The CDR3 is 14 residues long. Trimming cost V 4 bases and J 8 bases, with 12 bases left between them.

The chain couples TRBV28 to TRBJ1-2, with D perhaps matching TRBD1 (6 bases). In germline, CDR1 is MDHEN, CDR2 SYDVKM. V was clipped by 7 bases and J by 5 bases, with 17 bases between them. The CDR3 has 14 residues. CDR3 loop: CASIVRQGNYGYTF. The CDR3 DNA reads TGTGCCAGCATCGTCCGGCAGGGGAATTATGGCTACACCTTC.

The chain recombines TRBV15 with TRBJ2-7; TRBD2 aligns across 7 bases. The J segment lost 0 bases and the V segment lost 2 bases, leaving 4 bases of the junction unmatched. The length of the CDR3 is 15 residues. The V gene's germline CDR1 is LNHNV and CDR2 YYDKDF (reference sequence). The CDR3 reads CATSRRAGTSYEQYF. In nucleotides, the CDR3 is TGTGCCACCAGCAGACGAGCGGGAACCTCCTACGAGCAGTACTTC. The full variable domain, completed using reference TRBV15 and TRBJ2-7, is DAMVIQNPRYQVTQFGKPVTLSCSQTLNHNVMYWYQQKSSQAPKLLFHYYDKDFNNEADTPDNFQSRRPNTSFCFLDIRSPGLGDTAMYLCATSRRAGTSYEQYFGPGTRLTVT.

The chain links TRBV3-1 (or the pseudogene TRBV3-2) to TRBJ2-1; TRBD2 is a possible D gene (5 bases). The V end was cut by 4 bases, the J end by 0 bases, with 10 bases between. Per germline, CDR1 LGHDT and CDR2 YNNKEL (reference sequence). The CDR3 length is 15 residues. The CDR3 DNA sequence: TGTGCCAGCAGCCTGATTGGGAGCTCCTACAATGAGCAGTTCTTC. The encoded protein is CASSLIGSSYNEQFF.

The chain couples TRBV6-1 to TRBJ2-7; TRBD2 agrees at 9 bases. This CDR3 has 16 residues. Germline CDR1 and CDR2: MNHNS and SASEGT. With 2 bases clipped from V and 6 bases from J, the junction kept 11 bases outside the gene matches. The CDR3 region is CASSEMAGGPISEQYF. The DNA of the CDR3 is TGTGCCAGCAGTGAAATGGCGGGAGGGCCTATATCCGAGCAGTACTTC.

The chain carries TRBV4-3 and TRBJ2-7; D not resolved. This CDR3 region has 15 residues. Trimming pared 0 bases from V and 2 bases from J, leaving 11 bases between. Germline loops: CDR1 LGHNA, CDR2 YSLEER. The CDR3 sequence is CASSQDSSNTYEQYF. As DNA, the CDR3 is TGCGCCAGCAGCCAAGATAGCTCTAACACCTACGAGCAGTACTTC.

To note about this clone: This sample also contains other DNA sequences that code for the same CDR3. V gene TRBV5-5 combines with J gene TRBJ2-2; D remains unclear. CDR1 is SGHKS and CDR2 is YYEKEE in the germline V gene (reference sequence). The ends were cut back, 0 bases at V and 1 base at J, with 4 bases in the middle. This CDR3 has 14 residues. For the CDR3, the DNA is TGTGCCAGCAGCTTGGGACAGAACACCGGGGAGCTGTTTTTT. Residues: CASSLGQNTGELFF.

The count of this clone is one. The CDR3 bases are TGTGCTAGTGGTTTGGAGAGGAACACCGGGGAGCTGTTTTTT. This codes for CASGLERNTGELFF. The gene calls are TRBV12-5 and TRBJ2-2; D is unresolved. The CDR3 has 14 residues. V lost 1 base to trimming and J lost 1 base, with 4 bases between them. CDR1 is LGHNT, CDR2 FRNRAP, per germline. The full variable domain, rest sourced from reference TRBV12-5 and TRBJ2-2, is DARVTQTPRHKVTEMGQEVTMRCQPILGHNTVFWYRQTMMQGLELLAYFRNRAPLDDSGMPKDRFSAEMPDATLATLKIQPSEPRDSAVYFCASGLERNTGELFFGEGSRLTVL.

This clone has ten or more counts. CDR3 DNA sequence: TGTGCCAGCGGACGGGAGAACACTGAAGCTTTCTTT. This encodes CASGRENTEAFF. The J gene is TRBJ1-1, the V gene TRBV6-5; D ambiguous. Germline loops: CDR1 MNHEY, CDR2 SVGAGI. This CDR3 region has 12 residues. The ends were cut back, 8 bases at V and 1 base at J, with 8 bases in the middle.

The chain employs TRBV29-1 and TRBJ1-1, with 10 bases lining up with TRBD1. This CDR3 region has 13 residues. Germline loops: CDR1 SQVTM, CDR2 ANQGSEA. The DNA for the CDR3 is TGCAGGGGGACAGGGGTTTTAACCACTGAAGCTTTCTTT. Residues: CRGTGVLTTEAFF.

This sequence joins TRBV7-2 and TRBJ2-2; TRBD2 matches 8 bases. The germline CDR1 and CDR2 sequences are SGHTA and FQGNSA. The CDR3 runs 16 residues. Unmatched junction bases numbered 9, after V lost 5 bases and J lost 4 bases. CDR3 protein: CASSPRGGQSTGELFF. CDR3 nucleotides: TGTGCCAGCAGCCCTCGGGGGGGGCAGAGCACCGGGGAGCTGTTTTTT.

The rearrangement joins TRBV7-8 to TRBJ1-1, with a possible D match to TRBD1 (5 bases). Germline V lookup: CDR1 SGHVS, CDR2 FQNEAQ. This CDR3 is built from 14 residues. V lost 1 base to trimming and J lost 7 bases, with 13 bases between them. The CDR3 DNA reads TGTGCCAGCAGCTTAGTGGGGGGGATGGGTGAAGCTTTCTTT. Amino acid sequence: CASSLVGGMGEAFF.

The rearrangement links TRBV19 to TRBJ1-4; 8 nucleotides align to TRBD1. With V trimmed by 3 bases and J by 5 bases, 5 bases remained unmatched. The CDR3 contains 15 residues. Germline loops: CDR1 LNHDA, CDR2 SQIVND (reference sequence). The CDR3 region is CASSIDRGANEKLFF. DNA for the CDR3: TGTGCCAGTAGTATTGACAGGGGTGCAAATGAAAAACTGTTTTTT.

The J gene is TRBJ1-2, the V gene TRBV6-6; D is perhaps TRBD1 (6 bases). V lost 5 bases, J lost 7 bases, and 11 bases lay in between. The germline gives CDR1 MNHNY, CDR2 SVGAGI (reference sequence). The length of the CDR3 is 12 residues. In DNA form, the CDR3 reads TGTGCCAGCAGTCCGACAGGCTCTGGCTACACCTTC. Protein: CASSPTGSGYTF.

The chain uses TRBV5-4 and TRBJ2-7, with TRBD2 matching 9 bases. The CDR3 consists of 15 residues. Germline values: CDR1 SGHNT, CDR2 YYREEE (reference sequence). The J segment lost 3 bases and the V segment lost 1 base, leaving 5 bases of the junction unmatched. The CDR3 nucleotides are TGTGCCAGCAGCTTGTCTAGCGGGGCCCACTACGAGCAGTACTTC. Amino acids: CASSLSSGAHYEQYF.

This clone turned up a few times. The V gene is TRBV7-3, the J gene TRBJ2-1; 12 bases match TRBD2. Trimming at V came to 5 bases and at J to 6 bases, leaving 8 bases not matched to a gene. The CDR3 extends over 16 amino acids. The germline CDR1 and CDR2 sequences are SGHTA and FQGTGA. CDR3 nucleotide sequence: TGTGCCAGCAGCACCAAACTAGCGGGGGGTCCCAATGAGCAGTTCTTC. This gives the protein CASSTKLAGGPNEQFF.

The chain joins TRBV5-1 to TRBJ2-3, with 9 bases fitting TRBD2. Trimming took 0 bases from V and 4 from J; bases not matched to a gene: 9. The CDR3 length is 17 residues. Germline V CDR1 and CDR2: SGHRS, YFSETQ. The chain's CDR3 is CASSLVVARGGADTQYF. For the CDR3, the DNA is TGCGCCAGCAGCTTGGTGGTTGCGCGGGGGGGCGCAGATACGCAGTATTTT. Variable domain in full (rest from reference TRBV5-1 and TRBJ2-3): KAGVTQTPRYLIKTRGQQVTLSCSPISGHRSVSWYQQTPGQGLQFLFEYFSETQRNKGNFPGRFSGRQFSNSRSEMNVSTLELGDSALYLCASSLVVARGGADTQYFGPGTRLTVL.